The rows below give T cell receptor beta chains drawn from one sample of a study of blood T cell repertoires in COVID-19. The assay was immunoSEQ multiplex PCR, and TCRdb's table has in-frame clones only and misses some. The data show approximately 240,000 clones, around 86% seen once. The sequencing input was peripheral blood. These receptors came from a woman between 25 and 40 years old who had recovered from COVID-19. The CDR3 runs from the conserved cysteine through the conserved F or W. The D gene is left open where the match is weak.

DNA: TGTGCCAGCGAACAGACAGGGGGCACAGCAGATACGCAGTATTTT
CDR3: CASEQTGGTADTQYF
V: TRBV6-5
J: TRBJ2-3
D: TRBD1
length: 15

DNA: TGCGCCAGCAGCCAAGACCCAGGGGGTAGCTCTGGGGCCAACGTCCTGACTTTC
CDR3: CASSQDPGGSSGANVLTF
V: TRBV4-1
J: TRBJ2-6
D: TRBD1
length: 18

DNA: TGTGCCAGCAGCCCCAGTTTTGGTCCTAACTATGGCTACACCTTC
CDR3: CASSPSFGPNYGYTF
V: TRBV9
J: TRBJ1-2
D: .
length: 15

DNA: TGTGCCAGCAGTTTATCGCGGGGGAGGGCAGAGACCCAGTACTTC
CDR3: CASSLSRGRAETQYF
V: TRBV27
J: TRBJ2-5
D: TRBD2
length: 15

DNA: TGCGCCAGCAGCTTGCTATCGTTCTCTGGGGCCAACGTCCTGACTTTC
CDR3: CASSLLSFSGANVLTF
V: TRBV5-1
J: TRBJ2-6
D: .
length: 16

DNA: TGCGCCAGCAGCACAGAAGCCTACAATGAGCAGTTCTTC
CDR3: CASSTEAYNEQFF
V: TRBV4-3
J: TRBJ2-1
D: .
length: 13

DNA: TGTGCCACCAGCAAAGGACAGGGGACAGATACGCAGTATTTT
CDR3: CATSKGQGTDTQYF
V: TRBV15
J: TRBJ2-3
D: TRBD1
length: 14

DNA: TGTGCCACCAGCAGAGATACTAGCGGTCCCGGGGAGCTGTTTTTT
CDR3: CATSRDTSGPGELFF
V: TRBV15
J: TRBJ2-2
D: TRBD2
length: 15

DNA: TGTGCCAGCTCACCTGACAGCCGTGAGCAGTTCTTC
CDR3: CASSPDSREQFF
V: TRBV18
J: TRBJ2-1
D: .
length: 12

DNA: TGTGCCTGGAGAGGTACAGGATCGGGTGGCTACACCTTC
CDR3: CAWRGTGSGGYTF
V: TRBV30
J: TRBJ1-2
D: .
length: 13

DNA: TGTGCCAGCAGTTACGAGGGTTTGTTAGGCTACACCTTC
CDR3: CASSYEGLLGYTF
V: TRBV6-2/TRBV6-3
J: TRBJ1-2
D: .
length: 13